One and the same sample provided the 19 T cell receptor beta chains below, sequenced in a study of blood T cell repertoires in COVID-19. Clones were sequenced by immunoSEQ multiplex PCR, and TCRdb holds only the in-frame ones, with some missing. The sample holds fewer than 250,000 clones, about 84% seen once. The source material was peripheral blood. The receptors derive from an elderly woman with COVID-19, enrolled during active disease.

The rearrangement uses TRBV10-2 and TRBJ2-5, with D tentatively TRBD1 (7 bases). V was pared by 3 bases and J by 9 bases, with 14 bases between. This CDR3 is 13 amino acids long. CDR1 is WSHSY, CDR2 SAAADI, per germline. DNA of the CDR3: TGCGCCAGCAGTGAACAGGGGACTGGGGCCCAGTACTTC. This codes for CASSEQGTGAQYF.

This chain uses TRBV18 with TRBJ2-7; 7 bases align to TRBD2. J lost 4 bases, V lost 5 bases, and 8 bases had no gene match. The CDR3 has 14 amino acids. Germline lookup yields CDR1 KGHSH and CDR2 LQKENI. CDR3 region: CASSSSGGSYEQYF. Written as DNA, the CDR3 is TGTGCCAGCTCATCGTCCGGGGGGTCGTACGAGCAGTACTTC. Supplemented by reference TRBV18 and TRBJ2-7, the full variable domain reads NAGVMQNPRHLVRRRGQEARLRCSPMKGHSHVYWYRQLPEEGLKFMVYLQKENIIDESGMPKERFSAEFPKEGPSILRIQQVVRGDSAAYFCASSSSGGSYEQYFGPGTRLTVT.

The rearrangement uses TRBV7-2 and TRBJ1-2; D may be TRBD1 (5 bases). V lost 2 bases, J lost 8 bases, and 24 bases lay in between. CDR3 length: 17 amino acids. The germline V gene encodes CDR1 SGHTA and CDR2 FQGNSA. The CDR3: CASSLLGREKQASGYTF. CDR3 coding DNA: TGTGCCAGCAGCTTATTAGGCAGGGAAAAGCAAGCAAGCGGCTACACCTTC.

The chain has TRBV14 and TRBJ1-5; D call uncertain. V was pared by 5 bases and J by 3 bases, with 8 bases between. The CDR3 totals 13 residues. CDR1 and CDR2 (germline): SGHDN, FVKESK. Here the CDR3 reads CASSSSPNQPQHF. The CDR3 region has the DNA TGTGCCAGCAGCTCGAGCCCCAATCAGCCCCAGCATTTT.

As regards this clone: Other DNA sequences of this sample code for an identical CDR3. V usage is TRBV18 and J usage is TRBJ2-1; 8 nucleotides match TRBD2. Germline V gene data show CDR1 as KGHSH and CDR2 as LQKENI. The CDR3 is 13 amino acids. V trimming: 5 bases; J trimming: 3 bases; junction bases outside the gene matches: 0. The DNA of the CDR3 is TGTGCCAGCTCAACTAGCGGCTACAATGAGCAGTTCTTC. Its protein is CASSTSGYNEQFF. The variable domain in full, completed from reference TRBV18 and TRBJ2-1, reads NAGVMQNPRHLVRRRGQEARLRCSPMKGHSHVYWYRQLPEEGLKFMVYLQKENIIDESGMPKERFSAEFPKEGPSILRIQQVVRGDSAAYFCASSTSGYNEQFFGPGTRLTVL.

This chain connects TRBV10-3 to TRBJ1-2, with D maybe TRBD1 (5 bases). From germline, CDR1 is ENHRY and CDR2 SYGVKD. Trimming removed 5 bases at V and 4 bases at J, with 14 bases between. CDR3 length: 14 residues. CDR3 DNA sequence: TGTGCCATCAGTTCTGGGGGAGGTATCTATGGCTACACCTTC. The encoded protein is CAISSGGGIYGYTF.

This clone was detected a few times. The chain uses TRBV2 and TRBJ1-1; a possible D gene is TRBD1 (6 bases). V was trimmed by 6 bases and J by 0 bases, leaving 14 bases between them. Germline V gene sequence: CDR1 SNHLY, CDR2 FYNNEI. The CDR3 consists of 15 residues. CDR3 sequence (DNA): TGTGCCAGCAGGAGCCGACAGGCTCTGAACACTGAAGCTTTCTTT. Protein sequence: CASRSRQALNTEAFF.

A single count supports this clone. V is TRBV6-4 and J is TRBJ1-1; 7 bases fit TRBD1. Germline trimming cut 4 bases from V and 2 bases from J; bases unmatched to any gene: 7. The CDR3 sequence is 15 residues long. CDR1 and CDR2 (germline): MRHNA, SNTAGT. Written as DNA, the CDR3 is TGTGCCAGCAGTGCAAGGACAGGTACCAACACTGAAGCTTTCTTT. The encoded protein is CASSARTGTNTEAFF.

The chain employs TRBV5-4 and TRBJ2-2; 13 bases match TRBD2. There are 16 residues in the CDR3. V lost 10 bases, J lost 4 bases, and 10 bases stayed unmatched. Germline lookup yields CDR1 SGHNT and CDR2 YYREEE (reference sequence). CDR3: CAFRDGTSGATGELFF. The CDR3 nucleotides read TGTGCCTTTAGGGATGGGACTAGCGGGGCCACCGGGGAGCTGTTTTTT.

The gene calls are TRBV2 and TRBJ1-1, with D hard to call. Trimming left V 6 bases short and J 6 bases short, with 14 bases between. The CDR3 is made up of 13 amino acids. CDR1 SNHLY and CDR2 FYNNEI come from the germline V gene. The CDR3 region is CASSVSERAEAFF. The CDR3 coding sequence is TGTGCCAGCAGCGTAAGCGAGCGGGCTGAAGCTTTCTTT.

This chain uses TRBV6-1 with TRBJ2-7; the match to TRBD1 covers 8 bases. Germline V gene data show CDR1 as MNHNS and CDR2 as SASEGT. CDR3 length equals 15 residues. Trimming at V came to 3 bases and at J to 0 bases, leaving 4 bases not matched to a gene. The CDR3 region is CASSDIDRGSYEQYF. The CDR3 nucleotides are TGTGCCAGCAGTGATATCGACAGGGGCTCCTACGAGCAGTACTTC.

This chain uses TRBV5-1 with TRBJ2-5; no firm D call. The ends were cut back, 4 bases at V and 4 bases at J, with 11 bases in the middle. Germline loops: CDR1 SGHRS, CDR2 YFSETQ. This CDR3 has 13 amino acids. DNA of the CDR3: TGCGCCAGCAGCCTAGGAATGGGAGAGACCCAGTACTTC. Amino acids: CASSLGMGETQYF.

This clone occurred a few times. V usage is TRBV5-1 and J usage is TRBJ1-4; 7 bases are a match to TRBD1. Germline values: CDR1 SGHRS, CDR2 YFSETQ. The CDR3 length is 12 residues. The junction had 3 bases not matched to a gene; V was cut back by 1 base and J by 12 bases. This CDR3 is CASSLRGGELFF. The CDR3 coding sequence is TGCGCCAGCAGCTTGAGAGGGGGCGAACTGTTTTTT.

J is TRBJ1-1 and V is TRBV29-1; D is perhaps TRBD1 (5 bases). Germline assignment: CDR1 SQVTM and CDR2 ANQGSEA. The CDR3 spans 13 residues. V was trimmed by 7 bases and J by 1 base, leaving 13 bases between them. CDR3 in amino acids: CSAQNQGNTEAFF. The CDR3 DNA sequence: TGCAGCGCGCAAAACCAGGGGAACACTGAAGCTTTCTTT. Full variable domain (remainder filled in from reference TRBV29-1 and TRBJ1-1): SAVISQKPSRDICQRGTSLTIQCQVDSQVTMMFWYRQQPGQSLTLIATANQGSEATYESGFVIDKFPISRPNLTFSTLTVSNMSPEDSSIYLCSAQNQGNTEAFFGQGTRLTVV.

V gene TRBV5-1 combines with J gene TRBJ2-7, with 8 bases identical to TRBD1. The length of the CDR3 is 13 residues. V was pared by 4 bases and J by 3 bases, with 3 bases of the junction left unmatched. Germline-derived CDR1 and CDR2 are SGHRS and YFSETQ. The CDR3 sequence is CASSRGQGYEQYF. The CDR3 DNA sequence: TGCGCCAGCAGCCGCGGACAGGGCTACGAGCAGTACTTC.

This clone was seen just once. CDR3 protein: CASRRAAAAPTEAFF. The CDR3 DNA follows: TGTGCCAGTCGGCGCGCGGCGGCGGCACCCACTGAAGCTTTCTTT. The J gene is TRBJ1-1, the V gene TRBV19, with no clear D. The CDR3 covers 15 residues. In germline, CDR1 is LNHDA, CDR2 SQIVND (reference sequence). Trimming stripped 8 bases from V and 4 bases from J, with 20 bases between. The variable domain in full, completed from reference TRBV19 and TRBJ1-1, reads DGGITQSPKYLFRKEGQNVTLSCEQNLNHDAMYWYRQDPGQGLRLIYYSQIVNDFQKGDIAEGYSVSREKKESFPLTVTSAQKNPTAFYLCASRRAAAAPTEAFFGQGTRLTVV.

This chain links TRBV5-4 with TRBJ2-1; 8 bases match TRBD2. CDR1 is SGHNT and CDR2 is YYREEE in the germline V gene (reference sequence). V shed 2 bases and J 3 bases; nucleotides not matched to a gene: 7. The CDR3 totals 16 residues. CDR3 residues: CASSFSGGGSYNEQFF. The CDR3 DNA reads as TGTGCCAGCAGCTTTTCCGGCGGGGGGAGCTACAATGAGCAGTTCTTC. Full variable domain (remainder filled in from reference TRBV5-4 and TRBJ2-1): ETGVTQSPTHLIKTRGQQVTLRCSSQSGHNTVSWYQQALGQGPQFIFQYYREEENGRGNFPPRFSGLQFPNYSSELNVNALELDDSALYLCASSFSGGGSYNEQFFGPGTRLTVL.

V and J are TRBV6-5 and TRBJ2-2; D gene unclear. The CDR3 covers 14 residues. V lost 2 bases, J lost 2 bases, and 6 bases lay in between. Germline CDR1 reads MNHEY; CDR2 reads SVGAGI. The CDR3 protein is CASSYGGNTGELFF. CDR3 bases: TGTGCCAGCAGTTACGGCGGCAACACCGGGGAGCTGTTTTTT.

This chain connects TRBV2 to TRBJ1-3, with D perhaps TRBD1 (5 bases). V lost 7 bases to trimming and J lost 7 bases, with 17 bases between them. CDR1 and CDR2 (germline): SNHLY, FYNNEI. The CDR3 totals 14 residues. CDR3 nucleotide sequence: TGTGCCAGCACTTCGGGACTTAAGCCGAACACCATATATTTT. Translating gives CASTSGLKPNTIYF.